This T cell receptor (beta chain) was recorded in a study of shared clonotypes between healthy human individuals. Overall study results and limits: Naive subsets tended to show greater estimated richness than memory subsets.

V lost 4 bases and J lost 2, with 11 bases in between. This CDR3 has 14 amino acids. Looked up from germline, CDR1 is SGHRS and CDR2 is YFSETQ. Turning to this clone: The antigen remains undetermined.

Assay: immunoSEQ multiplex PCR; the TCRdb copy retains only in-frame clones and omits some. The sample holds approximately 2,300,000 clones, about 90% seen once. The sequence derives from a man aged 18 to 30 in good health. Some clones in this sample may be carry-over from other donors' samples. J is TRBJ2-3 and V is TRBV5-1; D unclear. The sequencing input was naive CD4+ T cells from PBMCs. The subset is: CD45RA+ positively selected. The CDR3 DNA reads TGCGCCAGCAGCATAGCCGACTTCACAGATACGCAGTATTTT. This codes for CASSIADFTDTQYF. The full variable domain, in which reference TRBV5-1 and TRBJ2-3 provide the parts outside the CDR3, is KAGVTQTPRYLIKTRGQQVTLSCSPISGHRSVSWYQQTPGQGLQFLFEYFSETQRNKGNFPGRFSGRQFSNSRSEMNVSTLELGDSALYLCASSIADFTDTQYFGPGTRLTVL.